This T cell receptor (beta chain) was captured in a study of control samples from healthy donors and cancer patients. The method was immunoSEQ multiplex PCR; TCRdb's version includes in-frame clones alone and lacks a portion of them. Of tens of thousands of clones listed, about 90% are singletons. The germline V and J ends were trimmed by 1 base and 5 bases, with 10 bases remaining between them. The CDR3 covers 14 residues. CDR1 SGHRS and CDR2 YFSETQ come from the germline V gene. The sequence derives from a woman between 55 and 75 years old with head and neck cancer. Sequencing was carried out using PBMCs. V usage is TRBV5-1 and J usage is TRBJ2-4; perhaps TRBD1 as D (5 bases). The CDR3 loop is CASSLQGFENIQYF. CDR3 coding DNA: TGCGCCAGCAGCTTGCAGGGTTTCGAAAACATTCAGTACTTC. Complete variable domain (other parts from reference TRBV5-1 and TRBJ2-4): KAGVTQTPRYLIKTRGQQVTLSCSPISGHRSVSWYQQTPGQGLQFLFEYFSETQRNKGNFPGRFSGRQFSNSRSEMNVSTLELGDSALYLCASSLQGFENIQYFGAGTRLSVL.